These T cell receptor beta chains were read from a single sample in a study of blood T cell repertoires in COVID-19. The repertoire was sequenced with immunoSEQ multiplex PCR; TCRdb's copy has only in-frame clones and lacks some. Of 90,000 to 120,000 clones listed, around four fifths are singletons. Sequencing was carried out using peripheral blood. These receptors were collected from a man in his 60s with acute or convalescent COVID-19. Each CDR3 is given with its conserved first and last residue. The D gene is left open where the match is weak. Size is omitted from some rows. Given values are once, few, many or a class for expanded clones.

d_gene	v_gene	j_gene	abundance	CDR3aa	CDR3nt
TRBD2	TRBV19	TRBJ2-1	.	CASSIGRESYNEQFF	TGTGCCAGTAGTATCGGGCGGGAGTCGTACAATGAGCAGTTCTTC
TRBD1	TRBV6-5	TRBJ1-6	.	CASRDRTGSSPLHF	TGTGCCAGCAGAGACCGGACAGGGAGTTCACCCCTCCACTTT
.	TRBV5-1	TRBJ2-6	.	CASSFERRSGANVLTF	TGCGCCAGCAGCTTCGAAAGGAGGAGTGGGGCCAACGTCCTGACTTTC
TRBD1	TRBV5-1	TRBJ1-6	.	CASSLGAGGTFGSPLHF	TGCGCCAGCAGCTTGGGGGCAGGGGGAACCTTTGGTTCACCCCTCCACTTT
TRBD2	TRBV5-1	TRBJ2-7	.	CASSSGGSGSFNEQYF	TGCGCCAGCAGCTCAGGGGGTAGCGGGAGTTTCAACGAGCAGTACTTC
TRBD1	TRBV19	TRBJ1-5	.	CASRLATGVNNQPQHF	TGTGCCAGTAGGCTGGCTACAGGGGTTAACAATCAGCCCCAGCATTTT
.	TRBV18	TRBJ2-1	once	CASSHGQYNEQFF	TGTGCCAGCTCACACGGACAGTACAATGAGCAGTTCTTC
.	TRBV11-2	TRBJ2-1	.	CASSPPSDGEDNEQFF	TGTGCCAGCAGCCCCCCATCCGATGGGGAGGATAATGAGCAGTTCTTC
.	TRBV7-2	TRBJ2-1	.	CASTPRDRRENEQFF	TGTGCCAGCACCCCTCGCGACAGGAGAGAAAATGAGCAGTTCTTC
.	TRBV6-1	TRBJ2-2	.	CASSEVLGGHTGELFF	TGTGCCAGCAGTGAAGTTCTAGGGGGTCACACCGGGGAGCTGTTTTTT
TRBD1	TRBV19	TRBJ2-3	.	CASSRDRLTDTQYF	TGTGCCAGTAGCCGGGACAGACTGACAGATACGCAGTATTTT
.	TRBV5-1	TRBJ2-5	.	CASSLGRPLSSAQYF	TGCGCCAGCAGCTTGGGCCGCCCACTGTCCTCCGCCCAGTACTTC
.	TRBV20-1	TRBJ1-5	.	CSASRGLRQPQHF	TGCAGTGCTAGTCGGGGGTTGCGCCAGCCCCAGCATTTT
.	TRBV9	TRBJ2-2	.	CASSVTSNTGELFF	TGTGCCAGCAGCGTTACATCGAACACCGGGGAGCTGTTTTTT
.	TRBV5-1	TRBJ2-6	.	CASSLGGVSGANVLTF	TGCGCCAGCAGCTTGGGAGGTGTCTCTGGGGCCAACGTCCTGACTTTC
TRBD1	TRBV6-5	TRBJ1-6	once	CASSYSSDRGGSPLHF	TGTGCCAGCAGTTACTCTTCCGACAGGGGTGGATCACCCCTCCACTTT
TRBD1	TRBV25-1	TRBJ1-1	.	CASSRQGDAGEAFF	TGTGCCAGCAGCCGCCAGGGGGATGCTGGTGAAGCTTTCTTT
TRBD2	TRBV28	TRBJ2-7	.	CASSSVMAGGYEQYF	TGTGCCAGCAGTTCAGTGATGGCGGGAGGGTACGAGCAGTACTTC
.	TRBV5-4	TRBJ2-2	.	CASSLGRRGTNTGELFF	TGTGCCAGCAGCTTGGGTCGTAGAGGTACGAACACCGGGGAGCTGTTTTTT
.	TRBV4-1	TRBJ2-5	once	CASSQPRDKWRSRSTKETQYF	TGCGCCAGCAGCCAACCCCGGGACAAGTGGCGTTCCCGATCAACGAAAGAGACCCAGTACTTC
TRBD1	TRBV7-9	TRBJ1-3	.	CASSFDRAPGNTIYF	TGTGCCAGCAGCTTTGACAGGGCACCTGGAAACACCATATATTTT
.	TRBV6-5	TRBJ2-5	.	CASSLDRTQETQYF	TGTGCCAGCAGTTTAGACAGGACACAAGAGACCCAGTACTTC
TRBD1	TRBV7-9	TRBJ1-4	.	CASSRDRGLGEKLFF	TGTGCCAGCAGTCGAGACAGGGGGCTTGGTGAAAAACTGTTTTTT
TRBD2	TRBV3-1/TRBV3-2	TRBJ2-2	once	CASSQVSGTYRTGELFF	TGTGCCAGCAGCCAAGTTAGCGGGACCTACCGTACCGGGGAGCTGTTTTTT